These 4 T cell receptor beta chains share one sample of origin, sequenced in a study of blood T cell repertoires in COVID-19. The repertoire was sequenced with immunoSEQ multiplex PCR; TCRdb's copy has only in-frame clones and lacks some. The sample comprises 100,000 to 150,000 clones, approximately 90% of which are singletons, and approximately 2% rests with the top ten. The specimen was peripheral blood. All receptors come from a man aged 50 to 59 with COVID-19, enrolled during active disease.

J is TRBJ1-3 and V is TRBV28, with 7 bases identical to TRBD1. The CDR3 is 16 amino acids. In germline, CDR1 is MDHEN, CDR2 SYDVKM. V trimming: 6 bases; J trimming: 3 bases; junction bases outside the gene matches: 11. The CDR3 sequence: CASSLGATGVGNTIYF. CDR3 DNA sequence: TGTGCCAGCAGCCTAGGGGCCACAGGGGTTGGAAACACCATATATTTT. The full variable domain, in which reference TRBV28 and TRBJ1-3 provide the parts outside the CDR3, is DVKVTQSSRYLVKRTGEKVFLECVQDMDHENMFWYRQDPGLGLRLIYFSYDVKMKEKGDIPEGYSVSREKKERFSLILESASTNQTSMYLCASSLGATGVGNTIYFGEGSWLTVV.

This clone showed up just once. V usage is TRBV5-5 and J usage is TRBJ2-1; 10 bases agree with TRBD2. This CDR3 has 19 residues. Unmatched junction bases numbered 14, after V lost 1 base and J lost 4 bases. The germline CDR1 and CDR2 sequences are SGHKS and YYEKEE (reference sequence). CDR3 loop: CASSLWPRLAGAGYNEQFF. The DNA for the CDR3 is TGTGCCAGCAGCTTGTGGCCGAGGCTAGCGGGAGCCGGATACAATGAGCAGTTCTTC.

The chain combines TRBV19 with TRBJ2-5, with 9 bases aligning to TRBD1. The CDR3 runs 13 residues. After removal of 8 bases from V and 4 bases from J, the junction contained 5 bases not matched to a gene. Germline CDR1 reads LNHDA; CDR2 reads SQIVND (reference sequence). This CDR3 reads CASGDRAVETQYF. Written as DNA, the CDR3 is TGTGCCAGTGGGGACAGGGCGGTAGAGACCCAGTACTTC.

The DNA for the CDR3 is TGTGCCACCAGCAGAGAGGGCGCCAACAATGAGCAGTTCTTC. It translates to CATSREGANNEQFF. The chain joins TRBV15 to TRBJ2-1; D is uncertain. V lost 0 bases and J lost 5, with 8 bases in between. From germline, CDR1 is LNHNV and CDR2 YYDKDF (reference sequence). CDR3 length: 14 residues.